The 32 T cell receptor beta chains in this list originate from one sample, sequenced in a study of blood T cell repertoires in COVID-19. The method was immunoSEQ multiplex PCR; TCRdb's version includes in-frame clones alone and lacks a portion of them. The sample holds 29,000 or so clones, about 89% seen once. The material sequenced was peripheral blood. Receptors originate from a human donor in a cohort sampled during active COVID-19.

This chain joins TRBV5-1 and TRBJ1-2, with TRBD1 matching over 8 bases. Germline CDR1 and CDR2: SGHRS and YFSETQ. The CDR3 length is 15 residues. V lost 3 bases and J lost 4; bases outside the gene matches: 8. The CDR3 protein is CASSYGQGDGYGYTF. The CDR3 coding sequence is TGCGCCAGCAGCTACGGACAGGGCGATGGCTATGGCTACACCTTC.

The chain couples TRBV5-4 to TRBJ1-4, with D uncertain. The CDR3 is 14 amino acids. Per germline, CDR1 SGHNT and CDR2 YYREEE (reference sequence). The V end was cut by 0 bases, the J end by 7 bases, with 10 bases between. This chain's CDR3 is CASSLEGGGEKLFF. CDR3 in DNA: TGTGCCAGCAGCTTGGAGGGAGGCGGTGAAAAACTGTTTTTT.

In DNA form, the CDR3 reads TGTGCCAGCAGCCCCGACCAACAGGAATATGAAAAACTGTTTTTT. Residues: CASSPDQQEYEKLFF. The rearrangement uses TRBV7-2 and TRBJ1-4; D possibly corresponds to TRBD1 (5 bases). The CDR3 is 15 residues long. The V gene's germline CDR1 is SGHTA and CDR2 FQGNSA. The V and J ends lost 5 bases and 6 bases respectively, with 16 bases between them.

CDR3 residues: CASSLRRGEQFF. DNA for the CDR3: TGTGCCAGCAGCCTAAGGCGGGGTGAGCAGTTCTTC. The chain has TRBV3-1 (or the pseudogene TRBV3-2) and TRBJ2-1; tentative D call: TRBD2 (6 bases). Between the trimmed V and J ends, which lost 4 bases and 9 bases, there was a span of 10 bases. Germline CDR1 is LGHDT and CDR2 is YNNKEL (reference sequence). This CDR3 comprises 12 residues.

The rearrangement joins TRBV4-1 to TRBJ1-2; D is ambiguous. In germline, CDR1 is MGHRA, CDR2 YSYEKL. CDR3 length: 16 residues. The germline V and J ends were trimmed by 0 bases and 3 bases, with 14 bases remaining between them. The CDR3 DNA reads as TGCGCCAGCAGCCAAGATAATAGGGAGTTTCACTATGGCTACACCTTC. It yields the protein CASSQDNREFHYGYTF.

This chain links TRBV14 with TRBJ1-1; the match to TRBD1 covers 8 bases. Germline trimming cut 4 bases from V and 4 bases from J; bases unmatched to any gene: 5. Germline loops: CDR1 SGHDN, CDR2 FVKESK. The CDR3 is made up of 14 amino acids. For the CDR3, the DNA is TGTGCCAGCAGCCGCGTAACAGGGGGCACTGAAGCTTTCTTT. Encoded protein: CASSRVTGGTEAFF. Supplemented by reference TRBV14 and TRBJ1-1, the full variable domain reads EAGVTQFPSHSVIEKGQTVTLRCDPISGHDNLYWYRRVMGKEIKFLLHFVKESKQDESGMPNNRFLAERTGGTYSTLKVQPAELEDSGVYFCASSRVTGGTEAFFGQGTRLTVV.

The V gene is TRBV3-1 (or the pseudogene TRBV3-2), the J gene TRBJ2-1; D not resolved. Germline V gene data show CDR1 as LGHDT and CDR2 as YNNKEL (reference sequence). V lost 3 bases and J lost 0, with 6 bases in between. This CDR3 region has 14 residues. The CDR3 coding sequence is TGTGCCAGCAGCCATAGGAGCTCCTACAATGAGCAGTTCTTC. Amino acid sequence: CASSHRSSYNEQFF.

J is TRBJ2-5 and V is TRBV27; TRBD2 might be the D (6 bases). Germline CDR1 and CDR2: MNHEY and SMNVEV (reference sequence). The CDR3 runs to 15 residues. Deletions cut 2 bases from V and 5 bases from J, with 15 bases between. The CDR3 protein is CASSLRGRAGETQYF. The CDR3 DNA follows: TGTGCCAGCAGTTTACGGGGCAGGGCGGGGGAGACCCAGTACTTC.

V gene TRBV6-5 combines with J gene TRBJ2-5, with TRBD1 as a possible D gene (6 bases). V was cut by 8 bases and J by 5 bases, with 15 bases left in between. The CDR3 spans 13 residues. Germline V CDR1 and CDR2: MNHEY, SVGAGI. CDR3 sequence reads: CASGVQGWETQYF. DNA for the CDR3: TGTGCCAGCGGAGTACAGGGATGGGAGACCCAGTACTTC.

The chain uses TRBV5-1 and TRBJ2-1; 11 bases line up with TRBD2. Germline CDR1 reads SGHRS; CDR2 reads YFSETQ. The junction had 9 bases not matched to a gene; V was cut back by 4 bases and J by 9 bases. This CDR3 contains 15 residues. CDR3 protein: CASSQTSGEVSEQFF. CDR3 DNA: TGCGCCAGCAGCCAGACTAGCGGGGAGGTGAGTGAGCAGTTCTTC.

This chain uses TRBV5-4 with TRBJ2-1; possible D gene TRBD2, 5 bases. The CDR3 sequence is 13 residues long. The germline CDR1 and CDR2 sequences are SGHNT and YYREEE (reference sequence). Trimming removed 4 bases from V and 9 bases from J, with 14 bases in between. The CDR3 coding sequence is TGTGCCAGCAGCGATGGACTGACAACTGAGCAGTTCTTC. Its translation is CASSDGLTTEQFF.

This chain uses TRBV25-1 with TRBJ1-2; 8 nucleotides match TRBD1. Germline values: CDR1 MGHDK, CDR2 SYGVNS. The CDR3 loop spans 15 amino acids. V trimming: 2 bases; J trimming: 2 bases; junction bases outside the gene matches: 4. CDR3 bases: TGTGCCAGCAGTGAAGCCGGGACAGGAAACTATGGCTACACCTTC. This encodes CASSEAGTGNYGYTF.

The V gene is TRBV7-2, the J gene TRBJ2-7; tentative D call: TRBD2 (5 bases). Germline CDR1 reads SGHTA; CDR2 reads FQGNSA. This CDR3 has 14 amino acids. Trimming cost V 5 bases and J 6 bases, with 17 bases left between them. The DNA for the CDR3 is TGTGCCAGCAGCCGGGGATGGGGTTCCGGCGAGCAGTACTTC. Translated: CASSRGWGSGEQYF.

Written as DNA, the CDR3 is TGTGCCAGCAGCTTACTAGCGGGAGCTCCGAATGAGCAGTTCTTC. Translation: CASSLLAGAPNEQFF. This chain uses TRBV7-2 with TRBJ2-1, with 10 bases lining up with TRBD2. V lost 2 bases, J lost 7 bases, and 5 bases stayed unmatched. The CDR3 totals 15 residues. Germline values: CDR1 SGHTA, CDR2 FQGNSA. Variable domain in full (rest from reference TRBV7-2 and TRBJ2-1): GAGVSQSPSNKVTEKGKDVELRCDPISGHTALYWYRQSLGQGLEFLIYFQGNSAPDKSGLPSDRFSAERTGGSVSTLTIQRTQQEDSAVYLCASSLLAGAPNEQFFGPGTRLTVL.

The chain couples TRBV4-1 to TRBJ1-5; D uncertain. This CDR3 comprises 15 residues. Germline V gene data show CDR1 as MGHRA and CDR2 as YSYEKL. Between the trimmed V and J ends, which lost 0 bases and 2 bases, there was a span of 8 bases. CDR3 DNA sequence: TGCGCCAGCAGCCAAGATCTCACTGGCAATCAGCCCCAGCATTTT. The encoded protein is CASSQDLTGNQPQHF.

This clone was seen once. V gene TRBV2 combines with J gene TRBJ1-1, with a possible D match to TRBD1 (5 bases). Trimming removed 8 bases from V and 3 bases from J, with 10 bases in between. CDR3 length: 12 amino acids. The V gene's germline CDR1 is SNHLY and CDR2 FYNNEI. The CDR3 nucleotides read TGTGCCAGCGCCACAGGACACACTGAAGCTTTCTTT. Its protein is CASATGHTEAFF.

This clone has more than one count but fewer than ten. The chain employs TRBV9 and TRBJ1-6; TRBD1 matches at 10 bases. This CDR3 spans 14 amino acids. Germline values: CDR1 SGDLS, CDR2 YYNGEE. The trim removed 4 bases at V and 7 bases at J, leaving 2 bases unmatched. CDR3 in amino acids: CASSPGQGNSPLHF. CDR3 sequence (DNA): TGTGCCAGCAGCCCGGGACAGGGGAATTCACCCCTCCACTTT.

The chain is built from TRBV12-3 or TRBV12-4 and TRBJ2-7; TRBD1 is a possible D gene (5 bases). The length of the CDR3 is 12 residues. V was shortened by 6 bases and J by 6 bases, with 12 bases between the two germline ends. The chain's CDR3 is CASSSRVAEQYF. CDR3 bases: TGTGCCAGCAGCTCCAGGGTTGCCGAGCAGTACTTC.

As concerns this clone: Other DNA variants within this sample encode the same CDR3. The chain joins TRBV5-1 to TRBJ2-7; 8 nucleotides agree with TRBD2. Germline trimming cut 4 bases from V and 4 bases from J; bases unmatched to any gene: 10. The CDR3 is 15 residues long. CDR1 SGHRS and CDR2 YFSETQ come from the germline V gene. As DNA, the CDR3 is TGCGCCAGCAGCCGCGGTGGGGCGGGGGGATACGAGCAGTACTTC. Translation: CASSRGGAGGYEQYF.

This clone was seen more than once but under ten times. The rearrangement links TRBV7-2 to TRBJ1-3; no clear D gene. The CDR3 loop spans 14 amino acids. Germline CDR1 is SGHTA and CDR2 is FQGNSA. The V gene lost 1 base and the J gene lost 3 bases, with 7 bases spanning the gap. The CDR3: CASSLVVGGNTIYF. The CDR3 DNA is TGTGCCAGCAGCTTAGTCGTCGGTGGAAACACCATATATTTT.

The chain employs TRBV10-2 and TRBJ1-5; a possible D gene is TRBD1 (5 bases). The CDR3 runs 13 residues. V shed 4 bases and J shed 4 bases, with 8 bases lying between them. Germline-derived CDR1 and CDR2 are WSHSY and SAAADI. The CDR3 spells CASSGEGNQPQHF. CDR3 DNA sequence: TGCGCCAGCAGTGGGGAGGGGAATCAGCCCCAGCATTTT.

The gene calls are TRBV18 and TRBJ1-4; tentative D call: TRBD1 (5 bases). The V end was cut by 6 bases, the J end by 11 bases, with 22 bases between. The germline gives CDR1 KGHSH, CDR2 LQKENI. CDR3 length: 15 amino acids. CDR3 DNA: TGTGCCAGCTCTTCGGCGGGCCTCCCCCGGGGGAAACTGTTTTTT. Amino acid sequence: CASSSAGLPRGKLFF. Drawing the rest from reference TRBV18 and TRBJ1-4, the complete variable domain is NAGVMQNPRHLVRRRGQEARLRCSPMKGHSHVYWYRQLPEEGLKFMVYLQKENIIDESGMPKERFSAEFPKEGPSILRIQQVVRGDSAAYFCASSSAGLPRGKLFFGSGTQLSVL.

V and J are TRBV18 and TRBJ1-4; TRBD1 agrees at 7 bases. V lost 8 bases to trimming and J lost 6 bases; unmatched junction nucleotides: 6. CDR1 and CDR2 (germline): KGHSH, LQKENI. This CDR3 comprises 13 residues. CDR3 region: CASAGTEHEKLFF. The CDR3 DNA is TGTGCCAGCGCCGGGACAGAGCATGAAAAACTGTTTTTT.

The chain links TRBV29-1 to TRBJ2-2; no definite D call. The ends were cut back, 0 bases at V and 1 base at J, with 6 bases in the middle. CDR3 size: 14 residues. Germline V lookup: CDR1 SQVTM, CDR2 ANQGSEA. The CDR3 DNA reads as TGCAGCGTTGAAGAACACCAGAACACCGGGGAGCTGTTTTTT. As protein: CSVEEHQNTGELFF.

The chain couples TRBV6-1 to TRBJ1-1, with TRBD1 as a possible D gene (5 bases). CDR3 length: 16 residues. Germline assignment: CDR1 MNHNS and CDR2 SASEGT. The germline V and J ends were trimmed by 0 bases and 1 base, with 12 bases remaining between them. The CDR3 nucleotides read TGTGCCAGCAGTGAAGCCCTACAGGTTAGGAACACTGAAGCTTTCTTT. This sequence encodes CASSEALQVRNTEAFF.

The chain carries TRBV5-1 and TRBJ1-2, with no clear D. The germline V gene encodes CDR1 SGHRS and CDR2 YFSETQ. Deletions cut 4 bases from V and 4 bases from J, with 11 bases between. The CDR3 consists of 13 residues. The CDR3 protein is CASSLRSGYGYTF. DNA for the CDR3: TGCGCCAGCAGCCTTCGGAGTGGCTATGGCTACACCTTC.

The rearrangement links TRBV30 to TRBJ1-2; 8 bases align to TRBD1. With V trimmed by 3 bases and J by 1 base, 7 bases remained unmatched. The CDR3 is made up of 15 amino acids. Germline CDR1 and CDR2: GTSNPN and SVGIG (reference sequence). The CDR3 region is CAWSAGTGDNYGYTF. The CDR3 DNA is TGTGCCTGGAGCGCCGGGACAGGTGATAACTATGGCTACACCTTC.

The chain uses TRBV4-1 and TRBJ2-7, with D possibly matching TRBD2 (5 bases). Germline V gene data show CDR1 as MGHRA and CDR2 as YSYEKL. V was cut by 1 base and J by 0 bases, with 10 bases left in between. This CDR3 comprises 15 residues. This CDR3 reads CASSQGRSSSYEQYF. The DNA for the CDR3 is TGCGCCAGCAGCCAAGGGAGGTCGAGCTCCTACGAGCAGTACTTC.

This sequence joins TRBV6-1 and TRBJ1-5, with D possibly being TRBD1 (6 bases). CDR1 is MNHNS and CDR2 is SASEGT in the germline V gene. CDR3 size: 15 residues. Trimming cost V 1 base and J 0 bases, with 7 bases left between them. The CDR3 is CASSEGTVSNQPQHF. The DNA of the CDR3 is TGTGCCAGCAGTGAAGGGACAGTTAGCAATCAGCCCCAGCATTTT.

This chain joins TRBV18 and TRBJ2-7; TRBD1 aligns across 7 bases. The CDR3 has 13 amino acids. Trimming removed 4 bases from V and 5 bases from J; junction bases left unmatched: 5. Germline V CDR1 and CDR2: KGHSH, LQKENI. The CDR3 DNA reads TGTGCCAGCTCACAGGGGGCAGGGAACGAGCAGTACTTC. Residues: CASSQGAGNEQYF.

The chain joins TRBV10-3 to TRBJ2-1, with 10 positions matching TRBD2. The CDR3 sequence is 17 residues long. Germline V gene sequence: CDR1 ENHRY, CDR2 SYGVKD. With 5 bases clipped from V and 7 bases from J, the junction kept 14 bases outside the gene matches. The CDR3 loop is CAISSGGGRLGVNEQFF. The CDR3 coding sequence is TGTGCCATCAGTAGCGGGGGGGGTCGGTTGGGTGTAAATGAGCAGTTCTTC.

The chain has TRBV19 and TRBJ2-1; 10 positions match TRBD1. The germline V gene has CDR1 LNHDA and CDR2 SQIVND (reference sequence). This CDR3 is 15 amino acids long. J lost 4 bases, V lost 10 bases, and 10 bases had no gene match. CDR3 region: CATSRVGQGYNEQFF. CDR3 DNA: TGTGCCACCTCCCGAGTGGGACAGGGGTACAATGAGCAGTTCTTC.